The T cell receptor beta chain described here comes from a study of beta chain features in type 1 diabetes. Broader study findings: Moderately but significantly shorter TCRB CDR3s were found in Type 1 diabetes patients in all four CD4+ subsets.

This clone was detected a few times. Its antigen is as yet unknown. The CDR3 is 12 residues long. CDR1 is MNHEY and CDR2 is SVGAGI in the germline V gene. Trimming took off 6 bases at V and 0 bases at J, with 3 bases between the two ends. The sequenced template was cDNA made from the entire isolated RNA. Repertoires were generated with immunoSEQ multiplex PCR, while TCRdb's copy carries only in-frame clones and drops some. Of over 600,000 clones in the sample, around 11% were seen once. The sequence was collected from a man aged 25-45 years with type 1 diabetes. The sample consisted of naive CD4+ T cells from blood. The chain employs TRBV6-5 and TRBJ1-5; no reliable D call. CDR3 loop: CASSRSNQPQHF. CDR3 nucleotide sequence: TGTGCCAGCAGCCGTAGCAATCAGCCCCAGCATTTT.